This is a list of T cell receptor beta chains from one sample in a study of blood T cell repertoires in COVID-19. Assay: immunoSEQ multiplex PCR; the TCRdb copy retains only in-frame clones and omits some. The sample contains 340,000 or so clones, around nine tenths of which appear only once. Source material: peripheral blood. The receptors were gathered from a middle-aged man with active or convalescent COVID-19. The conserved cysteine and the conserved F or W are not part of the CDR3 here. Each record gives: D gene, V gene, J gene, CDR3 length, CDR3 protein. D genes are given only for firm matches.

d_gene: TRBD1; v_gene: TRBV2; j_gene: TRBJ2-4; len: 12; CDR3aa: ASSAGTGVNIQY
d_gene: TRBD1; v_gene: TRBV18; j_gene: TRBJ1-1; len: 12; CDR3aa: ASSPVTGLTEAF
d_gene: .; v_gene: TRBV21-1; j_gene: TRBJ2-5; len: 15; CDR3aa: ASSKRSTFQRQETQY
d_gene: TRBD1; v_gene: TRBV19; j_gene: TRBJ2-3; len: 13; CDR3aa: ASSGWTGGGDTQY
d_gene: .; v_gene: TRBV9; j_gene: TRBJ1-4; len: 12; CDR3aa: ASSATVTNEKLF
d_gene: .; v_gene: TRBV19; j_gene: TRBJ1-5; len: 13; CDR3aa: ASSPWEGGNQPQH
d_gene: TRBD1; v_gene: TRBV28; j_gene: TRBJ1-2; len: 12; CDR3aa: ASRESTGGYGYT
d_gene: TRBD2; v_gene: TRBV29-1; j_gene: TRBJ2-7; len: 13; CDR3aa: SVELPSGRFYEQY
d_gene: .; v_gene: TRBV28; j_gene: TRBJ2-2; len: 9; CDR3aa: ASSVRGELF
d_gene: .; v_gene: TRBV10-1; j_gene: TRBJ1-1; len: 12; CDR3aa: ASSESLEGTEAF
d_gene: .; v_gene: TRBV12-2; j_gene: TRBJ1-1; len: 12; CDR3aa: ASRLGQGCTEAF
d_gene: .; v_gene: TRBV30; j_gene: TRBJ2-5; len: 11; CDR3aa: AWSGLGKETQY
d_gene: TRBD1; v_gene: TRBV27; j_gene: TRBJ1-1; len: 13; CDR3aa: ASSSYRQGAAEAF
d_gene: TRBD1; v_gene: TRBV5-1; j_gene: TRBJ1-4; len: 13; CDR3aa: ASSLGTGAGEKLF
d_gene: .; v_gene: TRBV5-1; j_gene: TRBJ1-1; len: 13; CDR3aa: ASSLFGGGNTEAF